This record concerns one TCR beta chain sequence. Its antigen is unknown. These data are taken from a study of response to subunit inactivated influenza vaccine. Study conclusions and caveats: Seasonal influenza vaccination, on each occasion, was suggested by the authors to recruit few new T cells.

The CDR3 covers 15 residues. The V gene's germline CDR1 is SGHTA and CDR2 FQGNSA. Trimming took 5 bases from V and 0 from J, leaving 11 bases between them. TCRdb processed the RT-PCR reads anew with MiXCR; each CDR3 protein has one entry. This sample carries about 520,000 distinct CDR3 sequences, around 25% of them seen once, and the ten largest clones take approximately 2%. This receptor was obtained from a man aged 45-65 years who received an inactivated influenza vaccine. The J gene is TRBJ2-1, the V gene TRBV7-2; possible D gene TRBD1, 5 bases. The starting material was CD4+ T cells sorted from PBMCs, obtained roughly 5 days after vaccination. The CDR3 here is CASSPQDRSYNEQFF. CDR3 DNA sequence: TGTGCCAGCAGCCCACAGGACCGCTCCTACAATGAGCAGTTCTTC. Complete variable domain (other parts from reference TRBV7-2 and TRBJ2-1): GAGVSQSPSNKVTEKGKDVELRCDPISGHTALYWYRQSLGQGLEFLIYFQGNSAPDKSGLPSDRFSAERTGGSVSTLTIQRTQQEDSAVYLCASSPQDRSYNEQFFGPGTRLTVL.